This entry describes one T cell receptor (beta chain). The assay was immunoSEQ multiplex PCR, and TCRdb's table has in-frame clones only and misses some. Found here are about 15,000 clones, about three quarters of them singletons; the top ten hold 25% to 30%. V lost 5 bases to trimming and J lost 7 bases; unmatched junction nucleotides: 11. The CDR3 has 15 amino acids. Germline V gene sequence: CDR1 MNHNY, CDR2 SVGAGI (reference sequence). The record originates from a study of T cells after somatic rescue of genetic block. The receptor comes from a man between 18 and 35 years old. The sample taken for sequencing was peripheral blood mononuclear cells (PBMCs). This chain uses TRBV6-6 with TRBJ2-1; 7 nucleotides align to TRBD1. The CDR3 nucleotides read TGTGCCAGCAGTGTTTTGGCAGGGGGTTCGAATGAGCAGTTCTTC. It is translated as CASSVLAGGSNEQFF.